This TCR beta chain derives from a study of shared clonotypes between healthy human individuals. The assay ran at deep level. Method: immunoSEQ multiplex PCR; TCRdb's copy keeps in-frame clones and lacks some. The data contain under 600,000 clones, around 78% of them seen just once; the ten biggest clones take up more than 10%. The source is a middle-aged woman in good health. Some clones in this sample may be carry-over from other donors' samples. The specimen sequenced was PBMCs.

DNA for the CDR3: TGTGCCAGCAGCCTCCGACTAGCGGGTCCCTACGAGCAGTACTTC. Translated: CASSLRLAGPYEQYF. This chain connects TRBV7-2 to TRBJ2-7, with 10 positions matching TRBD2. Trimming at V came to 5 bases and at J to 2 bases, leaving 6 bases not matched to a gene. CDR1 is SGHTA and CDR2 is FQGNSA in the germline V gene. The CDR3 totals 15 residues.